This is a list of T cell receptor beta chains from one sample in a study of CD8+ T cells in alopecia areata. Method: immunoSEQ multiplex PCR; TCRdb's copy keeps in-frame clones and lacks some. This sample has around 190,000 clones, with about 65% found just once. The sequences come from CD4+ T cells sorted from blood, collected around week 47, from a patient treated with tofacitinib. The receptors derive from a human donor with alopecia areata. CDR3s leave out the opening cysteine and the closing phenylalanine or tryptophan. Each record gives: V gene, J gene, CDR3 protein.

v_call: TRBV6-6; j_call: TRBJ2-5; cdr3_aa: ASSSSGTQETQY
v_call: TRBV6-5; j_call: TRBJ1-6; cdr3_aa: ASSYATANSPLH
v_call: TRBV6-5; j_call: TRBJ1-2; cdr3_aa: ASIKTAGGYYGYT
v_call: TRBV30; j_call: TRBJ2-7; cdr3_aa: AWKGQGYEQY
v_call: TRBV9; j_call: TRBJ2-7; cdr3_aa: ASSATGTGVYEQY
v_call: TRBV30; j_call: TRBJ2-6; cdr3_aa: AWIAPGSGANVLT
v_call: TRBV5-6; j_call: TRBJ2-7; cdr3_aa: ASSFGTVSYEQY
v_call: TRBV10-3; j_call: TRBJ1-2; cdr3_aa: AISESGRDNYGYT
v_call: TRBV6-1; j_call: TRBJ1-5; cdr3_aa: ASSERGRNDQPQH
v_call: TRBV10-2; j_call: TRBJ2-6; cdr3_aa: ASTDRGSGANVLT
v_call: TRBV5-6; j_call: TRBJ1-5; cdr3_aa: ASSLAAPGNQPQH
v_call: TRBV4-3; j_call: TRBJ2-3; cdr3_aa: ASSPQGTTDTQY
v_call: TRBV11-2; j_call: TRBJ1-1; cdr3_aa: ASSSDRTNTEAF